A selection of T cell receptor beta chains follows, all from one sample in a study of control samples from healthy donors and cancer patients. The protocol was immunoSEQ multiplex PCR, while the TCRdb copy is restricted to in-frame clones and leaves out a portion. Here the sample spans roughly 100,000 clones, 83% being singletons. Sample: blood. The receptors were sampled from a woman aged 50 to 60 in good health. CDR3s include the opening cysteine and the closing phenylalanine or tryptophan. A D gene is named only where the DNA matches it firmly. Clone size is given for some rows only: seen once, a few or many times, or a class if the clone is expanded.

TRBD2 | - | TRBJ2-5 | TRBV29-1 | 14 | TGCAGCGTGGGGACTAGCGGGAGTAGGGAGACCCAGTACTTC | CSVGTSGSRETQYF
TRBD2 | - | TRBJ2-7 | TRBV7-2 | 15 | TGTGCCAGCAGCTTACTAGCGGGGGGGCCCGACGAGCAGTACTTC | CASSLLAGGPDEQYF
- | - | TRBJ1-6 | TRBV3-1/TRBV3-2 | 14 | TGTGCCAGCCGGGTACAGGTCACAAATTCACCCCTCCACTTT | CASRVQVTNSPLHF
TRBD2 | - | TRBJ2-5 | TRBV7-2 | 14 | TGTGCCAGCAGCTTAGGACTAGCGGTAGAGACCCAGTACTTC | CASSLGLAVETQYF
TRBD1 | few | TRBJ1-4 | TRBV27 | 13 | TGTGCCAGCCGGACAGGGTCAGATGAAAAACTGTTTTTT | CASRTGSDEKLFF
TRBD1 | - | TRBJ1-1 | TRBV7-9 | 16 | TGTGCCAGCAGCTTAGCATGGGGACAGGCAAACACTGAAGCTTTCTTT | CASSLAWGQANTEAFF
TRBD2 | - | TRBJ2-5 | TRBV7-8 | 16 | TGTGCCAGCAGCTTCCTAGGACTAGCGGGGGCCGAGGCCCAGTACTTC | CASSFLGLAGAEAQYF
- | - | TRBJ1-1 | TRBV30 | 13 | TGTGCCTGGAGTTCCATGGGGATGGCTGAAGCTTTCTTT | CAWSSMGMAEAFF
- | - | TRBJ2-6 | TRBV27 | 17 | TGTGCCAGCAGTCCCATCCCCGTGGGTGCGGGGGCCAACGTCCTGACTTTC | CASSPIPVGAGANVLTF
TRBD1 | - | TRBJ2-5 | TRBV15 | 16 | TGTGCCACCAAGATACCGGGTGGGACAGGGGTTGAGACCCAGTACTTC | CATKIPGGTGVETQYF
- | - | TRBJ1-5 | TRBV28 | 14 | TGTGCCAGCAGTTTTCAAATTAGCAATCAGCCCCAGCATTTT | CASSFQISNQPQHF
TRBD2 | - | TRBJ2-3 | TRBV7-3 | 16 | TGTGCCAGCAGCCTACTAGCGGGAGGGGGCACAGATACGCAGTATTTT | CASSLLAGGGTDTQYF
- | - | TRBJ2-7 | TRBV20-1 | 15 | TGCAGTGCCAGTTCTCCAGGGGTAAGCTCCTACGAGCAGTACTTC | CSASSPGVSSYEQYF
- | - | TRBJ2-2 | TRBV19 | 14 | TGTGCCAGTAGTGGGGGTATTAACACCGGGGAGCTGTTTTTT | CASSGGINTGELFF
- | - | TRBJ1-4 | TRBV28 | 16 | TGTGCCAGCAGTTCCCTGTTACCAGGGGCAAATGAAAAACTGTTTTTT | CASSSLLPGANEKLFF
TRBD1 | - | TRBJ1-1 | TRBV28 | 12 | TGTGCCAGCAGTAAACCGACAGGGCGGGCTTTCTTT | CASSKPTGRAFF
- | once | TRBJ1-2 | TRBV18 | 13 | TGTGCCAGCTCACACGGACGGGACTATGGCTACACCTTC | CASSHGRDYGYTF
TRBD1 | few | TRBJ1-2 | TRBV5-1 | 15 | TGCGCCAGCAGCTTGGATGGGACAGGGAATTATGGCTACACCTTC | CASSLDGTGNYGYTF
- | - | TRBJ1-1 | TRBV18 | 13 | TGTGCCAGCTCACCATTTGCGGACACTGAAGCTTTCTTT | CASSPFADTEAFF
- | - | TRBJ1-5 | TRBV7-8 | 15 | TGTGCCAGCAGCTTAGGGGCAGGCGATAGCCAGCCCCAGCATTTT | CASSLGAGDSQPQHF
- | - | TRBJ2-7 | TRBV19 | 16 | TGTGCCAGTAGTATCTCCGCAAGGCAAAGCTCCTACGAGCAGTACTTC | CASSISARQSSYEQYF
- | - | TRBJ1-4 | TRBV28 | 15 | TGTGCCAGCAGTTTTGTGTACGAACGAAGAGGAAAACTGTTTTTT | CASSFVYERRGKLFF
- | - | TRBJ1-1 | TRBV2 | 13 | TGTGCCAGCAGCTACAGAATGAACACTGAAGCTTTCTTT | CASSYRMNTEAFF
TRBD1 | - | TRBJ1-4 | TRBV18 | 18 | TGTGCCAGCTCACCCGACAGGGGGGGCCTGGCAACTAATGAAAAACTGTTTTTT | CASSPDRGGLATNEKLFF
- | - | TRBJ1-3 | TRBV6-5 | 13 | TGTGCCAGCAGGAGGGCTGCCGGAAACACCATATATTTT | CASRRAAGNTIYF
- | - | TRBJ2-3 | TRBV5-1 | 16 | TGCGCCAGCAGCTTGGAGGGAGTCGGGGGAGCAGATACGCAGTATTTT | CASSLEGVGGADTQYF
- | once | TRBJ1-4 | TRBV29-1 | 15 | TGCAGCGTTGAAAATCTGGGGAGTATGGGTGAAAAACTGTTTTTT | CSVENLGSMGEKLFF
- | - | TRBJ1-5 | TRBV19 | 18 | TGTGCCAGTAGTCCGATTACCGGGACAACGTATAGCAATCAGCCCCAGCATTTT | CASSPITGTTYSNQPQHF